A single sample is the source of the 18 T cell receptor beta chains below, sequenced in a study of shared clonotypes between healthy human individuals. Measured with immunoSEQ multiplex PCR; TCRdb has only the in-frame clones, and not every one. The profile shows around 2,100,000 clones, just under 95% of them singletons. Terminally differentiated effector memory CD45RA+ cells were excluded from the naive CD8 cells, which were CD45RO-negative and positively selected for CCR7. Sequencing was performed on naive CD8+ T cells sorted from blood. These receptors were collected from a man in his late teens or twenties in good health.

DNA of the CDR3: TGTGCCAGCAGTTTATCGCCGGTGATGAACACTGAAGCTTTCTTT. It translates to CASSLSPVMNTEAFF. This rearrangement joins TRBV28 to TRBJ1-1; D ambiguous. CDR3 length equals 15 residues. Germline CDR1 MDHEN, CDR2 SYDVKM. Trimming cost V 1 base and J 0 bases, with 9 bases left between them.

The rearrangement joins TRBV4-3 to TRBJ2-2, with TRBD2 matching over 8 bases. The CDR3 contains 18 residues. Looked up from germline, CDR1 is LGHNA and CDR2 is YSLEER. V trimming: 0 bases; J trimming: 3 bases; junction bases outside the gene matches: 9. CDR3 bases: TGCGCCAGCAGCCAAGAAAGGACGAGCGGGAGCCACACCGGGGAGCTGTTTTTT. Translating gives CASSQERTSGSHTGELFF.

Points on this clone: The sample holds other DNA sequences that translate to the same CDR3. The V and J genes are TRBV13 and TRBJ2-3; no clear D. CDR3 length: 12 amino acids. Germline CDR1 reads PRHDT; CDR2 reads FYEKMQ (reference sequence). Trimming removed 4 bases from V and 3 bases from J, with 5 bases in between. The CDR3 region is CASSSRTDTQYF. CDR3 in DNA: TGTGCCAGCAGCTCCCGGACAGATACGCAGTATTTT. The entire variable domain, with the rest obtained from reference TRBV13 and TRBJ2-3, is as follows: AAGVIQSPRHLIKEKRETATLKCYPIPRHDTVYWYQQGPGQDPQFLISFYEKMQSDKGSIPDRFSAQQFSDYHSELNMSSLELGDSALYFCASSSRTDTQYFGPGTRLTVL.

V gene TRBV5-6 combines with J gene TRBJ1-2, with no clear D. Germline V gene sequence: CDR1 SGHDT, CDR2 YYEEEE. This CDR3 spans 13 amino acids. Between the trimmed V and J ends, which lost 2 bases and 4 bases, there was a span of 9 bases. CDR3 region: CASSLSELYGYTF. As DNA, the CDR3 is TGTGCCAGCAGCTTAAGCGAGCTCTATGGCTACACCTTC.

This sequence joins TRBV28 and TRBJ1-4; D is ambiguous. V lost 2 bases and J lost 10, with 11 bases in between. The germline V gene encodes CDR1 MDHEN and CDR2 SYDVKM. The CDR3 spans 13 residues. The CDR3 DNA sequence: TGTGCCAGCAGTTTAACCCCGGACCGAAAACTGTTTTTT. Translating it yields CASSLTPDRKLFF.

The rearrangement links TRBV5-8 to TRBJ2-1; D tentatively fits TRBD1 or TRBD2 (6 bases each). Germline V CDR1 and CDR2: SGHTS, YDEGEE. CDR3 length: 15 amino acids. Trimming took off 5 bases at V and 4 bases at J, with 16 bases between the two ends. This chain's CDR3 is CASRVVGGYYNEQFF. The CDR3 DNA follows: TGTGCCAGCAGAGTGGTGGGGGGCTATTACAATGAGCAGTTCTTC.

The V gene is TRBV28, the J gene TRBJ2-7; D uncertain. V lost 3 bases, J lost 5 bases, and 8 bases lay in between. Germline CDR1 and CDR2: MDHEN and SYDVKM. The CDR3 sequence is 12 residues long. This CDR3 reads CASSFMSDEQYF. CDR3 bases: TGTGCCAGCAGTTTTATGTCAGACGAGCAGTACTTC.

The chain links TRBV13 to TRBJ1-2; no definite D call. Per the germline V gene, CDR1 is PRHDT and CDR2 is FYEKMQ (reference sequence). Trimming took 4 bases from V and 4 from J, leaving 16 bases between them. CDR3 length equals 15 residues. CDR3 sequence: CASSSAGGSPYGYTF. The CDR3 nucleotides are TGTGCCAGCAGCTCGGCCGGAGGCTCCCCCTATGGCTACACCTTC.

This clone was detected only once. The rearrangement uses TRBV28 and TRBJ1-1, with TRBD1 matching 8 bases. Losses at the gene ends were 6 bases for V and 0 bases for J; bases not matched to a gene: 6. This CDR3 is built from 15 residues. Germline loops: CDR1 MDHEN, CDR2 SYDVKM. CDR3 sequence: CASRSQGALNTEAFF. CDR3 coding DNA: TGTGCCAGCAGATCTCAGGGGGCCTTGAACACTGAAGCTTTCTTT.

The V and J genes are TRBV4-3 and TRBJ2-1; D perhaps matches TRBD1 (5 bases). CDR3 length: 17 residues. The V end was cut by 0 bases, the J end by 2 bases, with 14 bases between. In germline, CDR1 is LGHNA, CDR2 YSLEER. The CDR3 DNA sequence: TGCGCCAGCAGCCAAGATGGGGCAGGTGGTACCTACAATGAGCAGTTCTTC. This codes for CASSQDGAGGTYNEQFF.

The chain's CDR3 is CASSELRGILEYEQFF. CDR3 in DNA: TGTGCCAGCAGTGAGCTACGGGGAATTCTAGAATATGAGCAGTTCTTC. The chain carries TRBV2 and TRBJ2-1; D may be TRBD2 (5 bases). Looked up from germline, CDR1 is SNHLY and CDR2 is FYNNEI. Trimming took 3 bases from V and 8 from J, leaving 20 bases between them. The CDR3 has 16 amino acids.

In this sample, this clone turned up a few times. The chain recombines TRBV10-3 with TRBJ2-2, with 8 bases aligning to TRBD2. The CDR3 totals 14 residues. V was clipped by 4 bases and J by 7 bases; unmatched bases: 5. Germline V gives CDR1 ENHRY, CDR2 SYGVKD. CDR3 bases: TGTGCCATCAGTGGCAGCGGGAGCGGCGGGGAGCTGTTTTTT. It encodes CAISGSGSGGELFF.

The chain recombines TRBV11-1 with TRBJ1-1; the match to TRBD1 covers 7 bases. This CDR3 region has 16 residues. J gave up 4 bases and V 0 bases, and 8 bases lay outside the gene matches. Germline CDR1 SGHAT, CDR2 FQDESV (reference sequence). This CDR3 reads CASSLAFAGGSTEAFF. The CDR3 DNA reads as TGTGCCAGCAGCTTAGCGTTCGCAGGGGGAAGCACTGAAGCTTTCTTT.

This rearrangement joins TRBV6-5 to TRBJ2-7; TRBD1 is a possible D gene (6 bases). With 6 bases removed from V and 2 bases from J, the gap between germline ends came to 8 bases. Germline loops: CDR1 MNHEY, CDR2 SVGAGI. This CDR3 has 12 residues. CDR3 nucleotide sequence: TGTGCCAGCAGCGGACAGACCTACGAGCAGTACTTC. Protein sequence: CASSGQTYEQYF.

This chain uses TRBV4-2 with TRBJ2-7; 9 positions match TRBD2. Germline trimming cut 3 bases from V and 4 bases from J; bases unmatched to any gene: 7. Germline-derived CDR1 and CDR2 are LGHNA and YNFKEQ. The CDR3 has 15 residues. The CDR3 sequence: CASSHNWRGGYEQYF. The DNA for the CDR3 is TGTGCCAGCAGCCACAATTGGCGGGGGGGGTACGAGCAGTACTTC.

CDR3 nucleotide sequence: TGTGCCATCATGGGCGATGGCTCCTACAATGAGCAGTTCTTC. Translating it yields CAIMGDGSYNEQFF. This chain uses TRBV10-3 with TRBJ2-1; D is ambiguous. Trimming pared 7 bases from V and 0 bases from J, leaving 10 bases between. The CDR3 contains 14 residues. Germline CDR1 and CDR2: ENHRY and SYGVKD.

This clone has only one observation. This chain connects TRBV29-1 to TRBJ2-1, with 7 bases that match TRBD1. V trimming: 3 bases; J trimming: 4 bases; junction bases outside the gene matches: 12. Germline V gene sequence: CDR1 SQVTM, CDR2 ANQGSEA. The length of the CDR3 is 16 residues. CDR3 sequence: CSVDSWDRGFYNEQFF. The CDR3 DNA follows: TGCAGCGTTGACTCCTGGGACAGAGGATTTTACAATGAGCAGTTCTTC.

The chain has TRBV5-1 and TRBJ2-4; D is unresolved. The CDR3 length is 14 residues. The V end lost 2 bases, the J end lost 0 bases, and 6 bases lay between the germline ends. The germline V gene encodes CDR1 SGHRS and CDR2 YFSETQ. The CDR3 DNA reads as TGCGCCAGCAGCTTTGGGGAAGCCAAAAACATTCAGTACTTC. Translating it yields CASSFGEAKNIQYF.